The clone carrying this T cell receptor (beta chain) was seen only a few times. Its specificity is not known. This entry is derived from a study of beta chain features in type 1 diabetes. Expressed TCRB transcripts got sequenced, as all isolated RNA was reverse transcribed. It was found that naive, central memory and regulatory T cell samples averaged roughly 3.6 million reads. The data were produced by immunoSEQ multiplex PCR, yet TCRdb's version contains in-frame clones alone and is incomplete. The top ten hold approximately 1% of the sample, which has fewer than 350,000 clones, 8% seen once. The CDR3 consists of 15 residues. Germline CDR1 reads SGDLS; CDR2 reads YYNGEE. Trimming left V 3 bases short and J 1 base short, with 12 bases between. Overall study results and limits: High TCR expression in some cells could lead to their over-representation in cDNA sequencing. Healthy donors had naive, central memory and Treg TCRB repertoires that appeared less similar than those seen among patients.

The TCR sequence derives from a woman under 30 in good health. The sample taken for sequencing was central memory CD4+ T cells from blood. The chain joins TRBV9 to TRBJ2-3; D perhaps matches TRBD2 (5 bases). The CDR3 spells CASSATGRGTDTQYF. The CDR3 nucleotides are TGTGCCAGCAGCGCCACGGGGAGAGGCACAGATACGCAGTATTTT.